These T cell receptor beta chains were read from a single sample in a study of sequential checkpoint blockade in melanoma. Data came from immunoSEQ multiplex PCR; TCRdb stores just in-frame clones and leaves some out. The top ten hold about 17% of the sample, which has around 2,500 clones, approximately 25% seen once. The sample here was tumor tissue (inferred from file names), taken from a patient given nivolumab and ipilimumab in sequence. These receptors came from a human donor with melanoma. CDR3s include the opening cysteine and the closing phenylalanine or tryptophan. Each record gives: clone size, J gene, D gene, V gene, CDR3 DNA, CDR3 protein. A D gene is named only where the DNA matches it firmly. Where a row states a size, it is once, few, many or the class of an expanded clone; other rows omit it.

few	TRBJ2-2	TRBD1	TRBV7-6	TGTGCCAGCAGGCTCGGGACAGGGGGTTCGCAAGGGGAGCTGTTTTTT	CASRLGTGGSQGELFF
once	TRBJ2-2	TRBD1	TRBV29-1	TGCAGCGTTTCGAGGACAGGGAATTTCCCCGGGGAGCTGTTTTTT	CSVSRTGNFPGELFF
-	TRBJ1-1	-	TRBV5-1	TGCGCCAGCAGAAACCCAGGGGCGGGGGACACTGAAGCTTTCTTT	CASRNPGAGDTEAFF
once	TRBJ1-5	-	TRBV19	TGTGCCAGTAGTCGTGGGGGGCCTTTCAATCAGCCCCAGCATTTT	CASSRGGPFNQPQHF
medium-sized	TRBJ2-5	TRBD2	TRBV11-3	TGTGCCAGCAGCTTAGAGCGGGGGGGCAGGGAGACCCAGTACTTC	CASSLERGGRETQYF
-	TRBJ1-1	TRBD1	TRBV11-3	TGTGCCAGCAGCCCAGCAGGGGGCTACACTGAAGCTTTCTTT	CASSPAGGYTEAFF
medium-sized	TRBJ1-1	-	TRBV6-8	TGTGCCAGCAGTTACTCGAACACTGAAGCTTTCTTT	CASSYSNTEAFF
-	TRBJ1-5	-	TRBV6-8	TGTGCCAGCAGTACTATCGTGGGGTTCAGCAATCAGCCCCAGCATTTT	CASSTIVGFSNQPQHF
few	TRBJ2-2	-	TRBV6-7	TGTGCCAGCCCCCAGGACGACACAGGGTGGACCGGGGAGCTGTTTTTT	CASPQDDTGWTGELFF
few	TRBJ2-3	-	TRBV7-7	TGTGCCAGCAGCCGCGAGGGAATGGGCGCAGATACGCAGTATTTT	CASSREGMGADTQYF
few	TRBJ2-3	TRBD2	TRBV10-2	TGCGCCAGCAGTGAGCCCCTTGGCGGGGGGGCTGATACGCAGTATTTT	CASSEPLGGGADTQYF
-	TRBJ2-2	TRBD1	TRBV19	TGTGCCAGTCGCCCCCTCACAGGGGCAAACACCGGGGAGCTGTTTTTT	CASRPLTGANTGELFF
-	TRBJ2-5	TRBD1	TRBV7-6	TGTGCCAGCAGCTTCGGACAGGGAGGACAAGAGACCCAGTACTTC	CASSFGQGGQETQYF
-	TRBJ1-3	-	TRBV19	TGTGCCAGTAGTGCCACAGGGCTCTCTGGAAACACCATATATTTT	CASSATGLSGNTIYF
-	TRBJ2-1	-	TRBV29-1	TGCAGCGTGTGGAGGGCGGGGGCCGGCGGGGTGAGCTCCTACAATGAGCAGTTCTTC	CSVWRAGAGGVSSYNEQFF
few	TRBJ1-6	-	TRBV23-1	TGCGCCAGCAGCCAAGAAACGGGGGCGACTTCACCCCTCCACTTT	CASSQETGATSPLHF
-	TRBJ2-3	TRBD1	TRBV19	TGTGCCAGTAGTCTTCAACAGGGGCTTCCTAGCACAGATACGCAGTATTTT	CASSLQQGLPSTDTQYF
-	TRBJ1-1	-	TRBV12-5	TGTGCCAGCGAGGGAGGGGGGGCTGAAGCTTTCTTT	CASEGGGAEAFF
medium-sized	TRBJ1-5	TRBD1	TRBV19	TGTGCCAGTAAGGACAGGGTAAGCAATCAGCCCCAGCATTTT	CASKDRVSNQPQHF
medium-sized	TRBJ2-5	-	TRBV11-3	TGTGCCAGCAGCTTGGGTGGCCAGGGGAATGCAAAGACCCAGTACTTC	CASSLGGQGNAKTQYF
-	TRBJ2-2	-	TRBV15	TGTGCCACCAGCAGCCCGAATTTAGAGAGGGGGACCGGGGAGCTGTTTTTT	CATSSPNLERGTGELFF
medium-sized	TRBJ1-4	-	TRBV11-3	TGTGCCAGCAGCTATTCAGGGCCAACGGAAAAACTGTTTTTT	CASSYSGPTEKLFF
few	TRBJ2-7	-	TRBV6-8	TGTGCCAGCAGTTTCCAAGGACTGGACGAGCAGTACTTC	CASSFQGLDEQYF
-	TRBJ2-7	-	TRBV19	TGTGCCAGTAGCTCACGGGGGACCCACGAGCAGTACTTC	CASSSRGTHEQYF
few	TRBJ2-1	-	TRBV5-1	TGCGCCAGCAGCCACTCCGAGGACGGAACATACAATGAGCAGTTCTTC	CASSHSEDGTYNEQFF
medium-sized	TRBJ2-6	-	TRBV11-3	TGTGCCAGCAGCTTGTTCTCTGGGGCCAACGTCCTGACTTTC	CASSLFSGANVLTF
-	TRBJ2-7	TRBD1	TRBV30	TGTGCCTGGAGGGACAGGGCCTACGAGCAGTACTTC	CAWRDRAYEQYF
few	TRBJ2-4	-	TRBV6-8	TGTGCCAGCACCCCCGGGGGACTAGCCAAAAACATTCAGTACTTC	CASTPGGLAKNIQYF
few	TRBJ2-7	-	TRBV9	TGTGCCAGCAGCGTAGGGAACAGGCCTCCCTACGAGCAGTACTTC	CASSVGNRPPYEQYF
once	TRBJ1-1	-	TRBV6-7	TGTGCCACCTGGGACACCCGTGGAGCTTTCTTT	CATWDTRGAFF
-	TRBJ2-7	TRBD1	TRBV2	TGTGCCAGCAGCACGGACAGGGTTAGCTCCTACGAGCAGTACTTC	CASSTDRVSSYEQYF
-	TRBJ1-1	-	TRBV11-3	TGTGCCAGCAGCCCCCCAGGGGAAGGCACTGAAGCTTTCTTT	CASSPPGEGTEAFF
medium-sized	TRBJ2-3	TRBD2	TRBV11-3	TGTGCCAGCAGCTTAATAGCGGGGGGGCCCCCAGATACGCAGTATTTT	CASSLIAGGPPDTQYF
few	TRBJ1-2	-	TRBV6-7	TGTGCCACACGGACAGCTAACTATGGCTACACCTTC	CATRTANYGYTF
-	TRBJ2-7	TRBD2	TRBV6-8	TGTGCCATCAGTTCTAGCGGGGGGGCCTACGAGCAGTACTTC	CAISSSGGAYEQYF
few	TRBJ2-2	-	TRBV7-6	TGTGCCAGCAGCTTACTCGTAAGGGCCGGGGAGCTGTTTTTT	CASSLLVRAGELFF
-	TRBJ1-4	TRBD1	TRBV13	TGTGCCAGCAGCTTATGGACAGGGAGCGATACTAATGAAAAACTGTTTTTT	CASSLWTGSDTNEKLFF
-	TRBJ2-7	-	TRBV6-8	TGTGCCAGCAGTTACGAACAGACCTACGAGCAGTACTTC	CASSYEQTYEQYF
few	TRBJ1-6	-	TRBV6-8	TGTGCCAGCAGAGAGGGCTCCTATAATTCACCCCTCCACTTT	CASREGSYNSPLHF
few	TRBJ1-2	-	TRBV11-3	TGTGCCAGCAGCGTGGACGGAGTTAACTATGGCTACACCTTC	CASSVDGVNYGYTF
few	TRBJ2-2	TRBD2	TRBV6-8	TGTGCCATCAGCCACCTAGCGGGGGGGAACACCGGGGAGCTGTTTTTT	CAISHLAGGNTGELFF
medium-sized	TRBJ2-2	-	TRBV11-3	TGTGCCAGCAGCCCCACCGGGACGGTGAACACCGGGGAGCTGTTTTTT	CASSPTGTVNTGELFF
few	TRBJ1-2	-	TRBV6-7	TGTGCCAGCAACCCGGCCGGAGGGGGTCGAGGCTACACCTTC	CASNPAGGGRGYTF
medium-sized	TRBJ1-1	TRBD1	TRBV6-8	TGTGCCATCAGTGTGAACAGGGGGTCAGCGACTGAAGCTTTCTTT	CAISVNRGSATEAFF
-	TRBJ1-2	TRBD1	TRBV19	TGTGCCAGTAGTACCTCCGCCGGGACAGGGCAATATGGCTACACCTTC	CASSTSAGTGQYGYTF
-	TRBJ2-2	-	TRBV6-8	TGTGCCAGCAGTTACCCCGGACGGCCCCCCAACACCGGGGAGCTGTTTTTT	CASSYPGRPPNTGELFF
large	TRBJ1-3	-	TRBV11-3	TGTGCCAGCAGCTTGGGAGGCGGCATGAGCTCTGGAAACACCATATATTTT	CASSLGGGMSSGNTIYF
-	TRBJ1-2	-	TRBV29-1	TGCAGCGTAGATCACAGGAGGGAGGATGGCTACACCTTC	CSVDHRREDGYTF
-	TRBJ1-1	TRBD1	TRBV9	TGTGCCAGCAGGAACGACAGGGCTGAAGCTTTCTTT	CASRNDRAEAFF
medium-sized	TRBJ2-5	-	TRBV10-3	TGTGCCATCAGTGAGGCCCAACAAGAGACCCAGTACTTC	CAISEAQQETQYF
-	TRBJ2-7	TRBD1	TRBV11-3	TGTGCCAGCAGCCAAGGGGAAGGGGGCGATGAGGCTCCCTACGAGCAGTACTTC	CASSQGEGGDEAPYEQYF